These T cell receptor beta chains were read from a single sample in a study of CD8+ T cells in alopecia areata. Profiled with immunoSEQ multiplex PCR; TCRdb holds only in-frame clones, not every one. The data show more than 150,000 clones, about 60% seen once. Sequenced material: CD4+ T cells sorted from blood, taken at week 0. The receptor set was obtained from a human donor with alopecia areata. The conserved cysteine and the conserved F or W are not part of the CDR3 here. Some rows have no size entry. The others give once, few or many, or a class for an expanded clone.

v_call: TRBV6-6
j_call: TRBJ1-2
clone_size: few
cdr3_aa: ASSPEGAINYT

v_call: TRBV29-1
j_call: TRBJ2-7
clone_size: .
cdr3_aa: SVVGLLGRYEQY

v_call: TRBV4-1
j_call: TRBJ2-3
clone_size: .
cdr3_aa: ASSQVRNTDTQY

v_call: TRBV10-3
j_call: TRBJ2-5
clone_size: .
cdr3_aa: AIRQGSETQY

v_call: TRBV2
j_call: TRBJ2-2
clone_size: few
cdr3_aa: ASSRDRPNTGELF

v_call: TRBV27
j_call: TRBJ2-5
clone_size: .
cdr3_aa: ASQDRAQETQY

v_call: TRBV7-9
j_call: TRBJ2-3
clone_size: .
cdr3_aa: ASSLRRGRTDTQY

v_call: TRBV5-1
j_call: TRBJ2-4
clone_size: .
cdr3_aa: ASSLQGAKNIQY

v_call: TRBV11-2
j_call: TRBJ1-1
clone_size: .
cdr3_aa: ASSLVSQGSTEAF

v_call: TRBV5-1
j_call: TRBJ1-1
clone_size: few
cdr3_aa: ASSPGGRDNTEAF

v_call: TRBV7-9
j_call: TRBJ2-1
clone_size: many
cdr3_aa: ASSLVVEQGTDNEQF

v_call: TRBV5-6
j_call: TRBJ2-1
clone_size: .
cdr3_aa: ATPSPGYNEQF

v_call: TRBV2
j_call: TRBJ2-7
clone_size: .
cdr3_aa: ASKQRETYEQY

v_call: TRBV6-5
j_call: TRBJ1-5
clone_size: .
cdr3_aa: ASSTGWGQPQH

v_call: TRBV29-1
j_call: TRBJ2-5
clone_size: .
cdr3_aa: SVVPQTGGPETQY

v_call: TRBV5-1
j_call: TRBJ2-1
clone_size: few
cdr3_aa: ASSLASGTYNEQF

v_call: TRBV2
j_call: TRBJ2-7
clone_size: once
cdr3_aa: ASSERRAAYEQY

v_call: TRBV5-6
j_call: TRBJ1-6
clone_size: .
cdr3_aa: ASSLDRPNSPLH

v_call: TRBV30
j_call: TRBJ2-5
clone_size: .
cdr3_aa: AYHQGIGETQY

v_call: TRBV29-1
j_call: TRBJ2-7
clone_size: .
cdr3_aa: SVKNTPVRVYEQY

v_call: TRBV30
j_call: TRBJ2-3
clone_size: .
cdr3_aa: AWDLAGAPTTDTQY

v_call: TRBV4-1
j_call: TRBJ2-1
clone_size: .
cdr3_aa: ASSQGMGAGGNEQF

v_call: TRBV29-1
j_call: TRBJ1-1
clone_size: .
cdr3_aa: SGGGANTEAF

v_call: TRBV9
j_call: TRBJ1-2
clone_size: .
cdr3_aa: ASSVGGGGYGYT

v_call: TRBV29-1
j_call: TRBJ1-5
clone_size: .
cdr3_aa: SVDYQPQH

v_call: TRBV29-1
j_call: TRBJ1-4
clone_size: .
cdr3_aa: SVVMGSEKLF

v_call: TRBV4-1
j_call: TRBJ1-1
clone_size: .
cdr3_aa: ASSQDRDSIPEAF

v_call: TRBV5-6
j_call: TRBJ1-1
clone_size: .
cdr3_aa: ASSFASEAF

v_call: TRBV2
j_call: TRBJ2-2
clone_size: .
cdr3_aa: ASSLFQGLSGELF

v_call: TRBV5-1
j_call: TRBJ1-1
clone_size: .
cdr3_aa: ASSLGAANTEAF

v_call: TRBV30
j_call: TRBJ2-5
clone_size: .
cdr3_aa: AWSSGQGGHETQY